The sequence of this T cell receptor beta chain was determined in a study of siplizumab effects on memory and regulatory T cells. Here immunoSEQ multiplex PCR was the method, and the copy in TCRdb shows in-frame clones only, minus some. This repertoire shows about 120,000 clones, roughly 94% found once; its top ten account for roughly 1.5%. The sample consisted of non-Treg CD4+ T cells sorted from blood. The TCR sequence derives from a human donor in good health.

CDR3 DNA sequence: TGTGCCAGCAGTTACGGGGACAGGCCCTATGGCTACACCTTC. Translated, it gives CASSYGDRPYGYTF. The chain carries TRBV6-5 and TRBJ1-2; 8 bases match TRBD1. Germline lookup yields CDR1 MNHEY and CDR2 SVGAGI. This CDR3 is 14 amino acids long. The J segment lost 4 bases and the V segment lost 2 bases, leaving 3 bases of the junction unmatched.